The following is a T cell receptor (beta chain) sequence with its context. Its target is unknown. This sample was included in a study of cytomegalovirus exposure and HLA in healthy donors. With 60 Vbeta and 13 Jbeta primers, the PCR was carried out. Per the original methods: As a later analysis found, there were approximately 80 million unique TCR beta chains, of which some 10 million were shared. Data came from immunoSEQ multiplex PCR; TCRdb stores just in-frame clones and leaves some out. D and trimming come from the DNA, and the V and J calls and clone size come from that table. The sample consists of around 97,000 clones, 79% of them appearing once. Regarding the study as a whole: Highest at DRB1 and lowest at HLA-C, TCR association rates differed among HLA loci in a later analysis. According to the study, around 180 TCR beta chains were cytomegalovirus-associated.

Sequencing was carried out using PBMCs. This sequence originates from a middle-aged man in good health and CMV-seropositive.

DNA of the CDR3: TGTGCCAGCAGTTCTCTTTTCGAGCAGTACTTC. Its protein is CASSSLFEQYF. The chain is built from TRBV28 and TRBJ2-7; D not resolved. Trimming left V 4 bases short and J 6 bases short, with 7 bases between. Germline loops: CDR1 MDHEN, CDR2 SYDVKM. The CDR3 length is 11 residues.